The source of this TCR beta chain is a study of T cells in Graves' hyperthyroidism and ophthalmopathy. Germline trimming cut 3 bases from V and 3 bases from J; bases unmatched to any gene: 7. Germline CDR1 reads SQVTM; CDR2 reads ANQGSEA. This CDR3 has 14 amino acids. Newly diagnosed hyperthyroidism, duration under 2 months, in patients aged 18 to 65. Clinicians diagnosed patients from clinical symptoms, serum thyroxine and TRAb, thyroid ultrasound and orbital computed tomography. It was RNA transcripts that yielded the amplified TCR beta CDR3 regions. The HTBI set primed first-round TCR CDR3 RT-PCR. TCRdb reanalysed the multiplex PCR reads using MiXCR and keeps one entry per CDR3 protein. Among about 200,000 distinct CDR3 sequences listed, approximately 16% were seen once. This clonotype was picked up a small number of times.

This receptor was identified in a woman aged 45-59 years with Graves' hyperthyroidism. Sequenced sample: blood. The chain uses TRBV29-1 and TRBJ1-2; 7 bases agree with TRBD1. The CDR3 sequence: CSVEAGTEDYGYTF. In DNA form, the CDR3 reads TGCAGCGTTGAGGCCGGGACAGAAGACTATGGCTACACCTTC.